This T cell receptor (beta chain) was identified during a study of T cell responses to AZD1222 COVID-19 vaccine. Regarding the study as a whole: Baseline antibody screening turned up just a handful of seropositive AZD1222 recipients. Dominant at 160-218 and 743-854, vaccine-associated CD4 TCRs also spanned spike. Donors, mostly white British, included more females; clonal diversity was possibly underestimated.

TCRdb's table, derived via immunoSEQ multiplex PCR, lists solely in-frame clones and lacks some. Here the sample spans over 90,000 clones, roughly 91% being singletons. About this clone: Its matching antigen is unknown.

The CDR3 is made up of 13 amino acids. Germline loops: CDR1 SGHNT, CDR2 YENEEA. V was clipped by 4 bases and J by 9 bases, with 10 bases between them. This clonotype originated in an adult in good health. The chain combines TRBV11-3 with TRBJ1-6, with no clear D. The sample in question was peripheral blood, obtained on day 0 of AZD1222 vaccination. This CDR3 reads CASSSHTGSPLHF. CDR3 nucleotides: TGTGCCAGCAGCTCCCATACGGGTTCACCCCTCCACTTT.